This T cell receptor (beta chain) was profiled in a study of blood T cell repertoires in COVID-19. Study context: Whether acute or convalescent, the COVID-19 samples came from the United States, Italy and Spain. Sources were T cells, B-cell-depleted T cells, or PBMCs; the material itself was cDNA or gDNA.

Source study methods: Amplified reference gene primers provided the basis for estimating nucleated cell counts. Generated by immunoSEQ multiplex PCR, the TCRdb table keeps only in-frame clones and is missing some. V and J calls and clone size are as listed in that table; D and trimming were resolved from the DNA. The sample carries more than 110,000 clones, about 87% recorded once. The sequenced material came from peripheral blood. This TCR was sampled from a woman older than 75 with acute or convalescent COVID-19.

The DNA for the CDR3 is TGTGCCAGTGGAACAGGGGGGCCTGAAGCTTTCTTT. Protein: CASGTGGPEAFF. The V gene is TRBV19, the J gene TRBJ1-1, with TRBD1 identical over 8 bases. V was pared by 8 bases and J by 6 bases, with 5 bases of the junction left unmatched. Germline CDR1 reads LNHDA; CDR2 reads SQIVND (reference sequence). CDR3 length: 12 residues.